This T cell receptor (beta chain) was found in a study of T cell repertoires in cytomegalovirus infection. From the reads, TCRdb called clonotypes with MiXCR, one entry per CDR3 protein. The table has about 320,000 distinct CDR3 sequences, around 9.5% seen once. CDR1 DFQATT and CDR2 SNEGSKA come from the germline V gene (reference sequence). With V trimmed by 3 bases and J by 5 bases, 3 bases remained unmatched. The CDR3 covers 14 residues. The sequencing sample was made of PBMCs. The TCR originated in a human donor in good health (CMV status not recorded). Some clones in this sample may be carry-over from other donors' samples. The chain uses TRBV20-1 and TRBJ2-5; 13 nucleotides match TRBD2. The CDR3, as DNA: TGCAGTGCTAGTCCACTAGCGGGGGGGGAGACCCAGTACTTC. This sequence encodes CSASPLAGGETQYF.